The 8 T cell receptor beta chains reported below all come from one sample, sequenced in a study of control samples from healthy donors and cancer patients. This table comes from immunoSEQ multiplex PCR, and its TCRdb copy is limited to in-frame clones, with some not included. The profile shows roughly 94,000 clones, about 88% of them singletons. The sequenced material came from PBMCs. The receptors here all came from a man between 65 and 79 years old with lung cancer.

Details on this clone: The sample has other DNA sequences that encode this CDR3 too. This chain joins TRBV30 and TRBJ1-5, with D unresolved. This CDR3 has 13 amino acids. Trimming removed 0 bases from V and 3 bases from J, with 6 bases in between. Germline assignment: CDR1 GTSNPN and CDR2 SVGIG (reference sequence). CDR3 in amino acids: CAWSVGDNQPQHF. CDR3 in DNA: TGTGCCTGGAGTGTTGGGGACAATCAGCCCCAGCATTTT.

This chain connects TRBV19 to TRBJ2-1, with 9 bases aligning to TRBD1. Trimming removed 5 bases from V and 2 bases from J; junction bases left unmatched: 7. CDR1 is LNHDA and CDR2 is SQIVND in the germline V gene (reference sequence). The CDR3 is 16 residues long. The CDR3: CASSGGTGIPYNEQFF. The CDR3, as DNA: TGTGCCAGTAGTGGAGGGACAGGGATCCCCTACAATGAGCAGTTCTTC.

This clone has only one observation. The chain uses TRBV27 and TRBJ2-7; TRBD1 agrees at 9 bases. CDR3 size: 16 residues. Germline values: CDR1 MNHEY, CDR2 SMNVEV (reference sequence). J gave up 7 bases and V 9 bases, and 19 bases lay outside the gene matches. The CDR3 nucleotides are TGTGCCAGTACTCGAAGAGGGGGACAGGGTCGATTGGAGCAGTACTTC. Translated, it gives CASTRRGGQGRLEQYF.

The chain employs TRBV13 and TRBJ2-7; D may be TRBD1 (6 bases). V was clipped by 4 bases and J by 3 bases, with 16 bases between them. The CDR3 length is 15 residues. Germline CDR1 is PRHDT and CDR2 is FYEKMQ (reference sequence). The CDR3 DNA reads as TGTGCCAGCAGCTCTCAGGGGCCTCCTGACTACGAGCAGTACTTC. Protein: CASSSQGPPDYEQYF.

V gene TRBV4-1 combines with J gene TRBJ1-6; TRBD1 might be the D (5 bases). V dropped 0 bases and J dropped 6 bases, with 9 bases sitting between them. Germline CDR1 and CDR2: MGHRA and YSYEKL. The CDR3 is 15 residues long. The CDR3 spells CASSQEKGLNSPLHF. CDR3 DNA: TGCGCCAGCAGCCAAGAAAAGGGACTTAATTCACCCCTCCACTTT.

The rearrangement joins TRBV30 to TRBJ1-5, with a weak D call TRBD1 (5 bases). V was cut by 7 bases and J by 3 bases, with 16 bases left in between. Germline V lookup: CDR1 GTSNPN, CDR2 SVGIG (reference sequence). The CDR3 runs to 14 residues. CDR3 region: CAYSDRATNQPQHF. The CDR3 DNA sequence: TGTGCCTATTCCGACAGAGCTACCAATCAGCCCCAGCATTTT.

V is TRBV2 and J is TRBJ2-1; D uncertain. Between the trimmed V and J ends, which lost 6 bases and 3 bases, there was a span of 3 bases. In germline, CDR1 is SNHLY, CDR2 FYNNEI. The CDR3 spans 11 residues. CDR3 protein: CASRNYNEQFF. CDR3 DNA: TGTGCCAGCAGGAACTACAATGAGCAGTTCTTC.

This chain connects TRBV7-7 to TRBJ2-5; perhaps TRBD2 as D (7 bases). Germline CDR1 SSHAT, CDR2 FNYEAQ (reference sequence). The CDR3 has 15 residues. With 0 bases removed from V and 5 bases from J, the gap between germline ends came to 13 bases. CDR3 nucleotides: TGTGCCAGCAGCTTAGCAGGGGGGGTTTCGGAGACCCAGTACTTC. Translating it yields CASSLAGGVSETQYF. The whole variable domain, remainder taken from reference TRBV7-7 and TRBJ2-5, is GAGVSQSPRYKVTKRGQDVTLRCDPISSHATLYWYQQALGQGPEFLTYFNYEAQPDKSGLPSDRFSAERPEGSISTLTIQRTEQRDSAMYRCASSLAGGVSETQYFGPGTRLLVL.